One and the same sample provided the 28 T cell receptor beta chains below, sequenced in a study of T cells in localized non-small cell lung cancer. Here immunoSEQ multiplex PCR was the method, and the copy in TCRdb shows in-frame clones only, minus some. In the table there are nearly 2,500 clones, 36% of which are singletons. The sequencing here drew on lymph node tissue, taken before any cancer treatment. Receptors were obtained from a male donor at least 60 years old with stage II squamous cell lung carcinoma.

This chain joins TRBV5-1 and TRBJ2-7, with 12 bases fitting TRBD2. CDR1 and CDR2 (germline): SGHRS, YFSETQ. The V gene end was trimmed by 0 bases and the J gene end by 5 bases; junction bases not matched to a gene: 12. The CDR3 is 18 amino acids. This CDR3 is CASSLEASGRAVPHEQYF. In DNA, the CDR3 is TGCGCCAGCAGCTTGGAGGCTAGCGGGAGGGCCGTTCCCCACGAGCAGTACTTC.

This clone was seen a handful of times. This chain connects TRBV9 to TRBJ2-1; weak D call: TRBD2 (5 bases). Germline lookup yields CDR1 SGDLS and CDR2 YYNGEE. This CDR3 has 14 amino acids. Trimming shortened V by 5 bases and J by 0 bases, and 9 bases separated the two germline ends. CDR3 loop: CASSEGLSYNEQFF. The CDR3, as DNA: TGTGCCAGCAGTGAGGGCCTCTCCTACAATGAGCAGTTCTTC.

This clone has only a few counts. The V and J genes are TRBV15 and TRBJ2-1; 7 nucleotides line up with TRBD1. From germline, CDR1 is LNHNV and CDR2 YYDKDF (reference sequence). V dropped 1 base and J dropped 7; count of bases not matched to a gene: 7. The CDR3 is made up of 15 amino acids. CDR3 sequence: CATSRGPGGKNEQFF. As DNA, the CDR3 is TGTGCCACCAGCAGAGGTCCAGGGGGAAAAAATGAGCAGTTCTTC.

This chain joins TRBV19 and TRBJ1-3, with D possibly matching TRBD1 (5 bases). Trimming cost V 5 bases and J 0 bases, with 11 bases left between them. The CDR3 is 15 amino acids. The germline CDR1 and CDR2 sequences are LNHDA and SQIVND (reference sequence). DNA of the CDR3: TGTGCCAGTAGTCTCGACAGCAGCTCTGGAAACACCATATATTTT. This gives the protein CASSLDSSSGNTIYF. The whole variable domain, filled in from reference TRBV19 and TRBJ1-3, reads DGGITQSPKYLFRKEGQNVTLSCEQNLNHDAMYWYRQDPGQGLRLIYYSQIVNDFQKGDIAEGYSVSREKKESFPLTVTSAQKNPTAFYLCASSLDSSSGNTIYFGEGSWLTVV.

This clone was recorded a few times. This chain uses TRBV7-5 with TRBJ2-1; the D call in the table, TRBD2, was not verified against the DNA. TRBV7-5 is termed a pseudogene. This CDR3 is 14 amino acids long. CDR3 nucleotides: TGTGCCAGCAGCCCCGCCCTAGCGGGAGACGAGCAGTTCTTC. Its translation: CASSPALAGDEQFF.

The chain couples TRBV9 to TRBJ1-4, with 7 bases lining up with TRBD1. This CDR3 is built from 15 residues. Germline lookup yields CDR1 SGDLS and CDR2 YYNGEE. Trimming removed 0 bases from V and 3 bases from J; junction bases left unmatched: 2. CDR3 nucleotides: TGTGCCAGCAGCGTAGCAGGGGGAGCTAATGAAAAACTGTTTTTT. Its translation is CASSVAGGANEKLFF.

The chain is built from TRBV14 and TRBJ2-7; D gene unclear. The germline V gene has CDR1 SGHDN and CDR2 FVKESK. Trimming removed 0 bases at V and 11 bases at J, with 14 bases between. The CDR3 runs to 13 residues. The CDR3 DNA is TGTGCCAGCAGCCAAGATAGGGCCCAAAGGAAGTACTTC. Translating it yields CASSQDRAQRKYF.

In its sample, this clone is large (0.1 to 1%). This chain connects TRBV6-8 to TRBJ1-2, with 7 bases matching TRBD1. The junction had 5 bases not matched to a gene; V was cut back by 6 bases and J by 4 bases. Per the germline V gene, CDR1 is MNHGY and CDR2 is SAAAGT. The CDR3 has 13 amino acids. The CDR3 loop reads CASRETGLYGYTF. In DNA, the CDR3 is TGTGCCAGCAGGGAGACAGGGCTCTATGGCTACACCTTC.

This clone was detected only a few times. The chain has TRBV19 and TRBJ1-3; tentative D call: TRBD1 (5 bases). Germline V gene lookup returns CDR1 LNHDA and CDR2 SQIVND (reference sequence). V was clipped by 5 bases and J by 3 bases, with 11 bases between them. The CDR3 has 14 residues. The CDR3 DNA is TGTGCCAGTAGTGATCAGGGCGGTGGAAACACCATATATTTT. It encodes CASSDQGGGNTIYF. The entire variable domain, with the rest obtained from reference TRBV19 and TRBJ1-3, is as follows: DGGITQSPKYLFRKEGQNVTLSCEQNLNHDAMYWYRQDPGQGLRLIYYSQIVNDFQKGDIAEGYSVSREKKESFPLTVTSAQKNPTAFYLCASSDQGGGNTIYFGEGSWLTVV.

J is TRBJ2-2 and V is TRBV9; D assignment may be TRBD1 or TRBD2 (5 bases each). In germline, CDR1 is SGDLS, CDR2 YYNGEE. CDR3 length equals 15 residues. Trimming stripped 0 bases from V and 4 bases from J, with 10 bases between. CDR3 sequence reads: CASSVGGDSTGELFF. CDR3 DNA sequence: TGTGCCAGCAGCGTAGGAGGGGATAGCACCGGGGAGCTGTTTTTT.

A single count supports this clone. For the CDR3, the DNA is TGTGCCTGGAGTCCAGCTGGAAACACCATATATTTT. Translation: CAWSPAGNTIYF. This rearrangement joins TRBV30 to TRBJ1-3, with unresolved D. The germline V gene encodes CDR1 GTSNPN and CDR2 SVGIG (reference sequence). The CDR3 sequence is 12 residues long. V lost 2 bases and J lost 2, with 4 bases in between.

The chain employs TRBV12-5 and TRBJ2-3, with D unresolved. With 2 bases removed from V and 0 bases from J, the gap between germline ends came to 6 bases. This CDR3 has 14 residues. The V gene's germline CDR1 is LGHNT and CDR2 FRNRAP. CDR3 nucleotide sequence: TGTGCTAGTGGTTTGAGCCGAAGCACAGATACGCAGTATTTT. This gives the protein CASGLSRSTDTQYF.

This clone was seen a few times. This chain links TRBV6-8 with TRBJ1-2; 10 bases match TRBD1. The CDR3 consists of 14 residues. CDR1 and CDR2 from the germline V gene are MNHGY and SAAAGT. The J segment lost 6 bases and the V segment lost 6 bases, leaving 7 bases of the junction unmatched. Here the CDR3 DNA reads TGTGCCAGCAGCCACGCGGACAGGGGGAATGGCTACACCTTC. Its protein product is CASSHADRGNGYTF.

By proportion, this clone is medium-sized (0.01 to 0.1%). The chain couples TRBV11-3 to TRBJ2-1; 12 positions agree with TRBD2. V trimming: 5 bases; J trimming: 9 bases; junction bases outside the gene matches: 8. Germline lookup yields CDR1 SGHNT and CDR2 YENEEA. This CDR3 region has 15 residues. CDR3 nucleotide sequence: TGTGCCAGCAGCCTCGCTAGCGGGAGGGCTAGTGAGCAGTTCTTC. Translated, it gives CASSLASGRASEQFF.

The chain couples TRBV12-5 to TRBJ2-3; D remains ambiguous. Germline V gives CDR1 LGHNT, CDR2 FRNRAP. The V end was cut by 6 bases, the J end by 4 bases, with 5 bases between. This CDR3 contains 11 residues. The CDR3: CASGIADTQYF. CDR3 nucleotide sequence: TGTGCTAGTGGAATCGCAGATACGCAGTATTTT.

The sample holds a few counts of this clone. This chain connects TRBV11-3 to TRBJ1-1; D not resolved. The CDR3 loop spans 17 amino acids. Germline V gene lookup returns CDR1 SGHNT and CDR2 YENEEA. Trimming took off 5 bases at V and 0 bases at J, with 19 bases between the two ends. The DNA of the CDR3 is TGTGCCAGCAGCCCTAGTTTTCGGCGCGGTATGAACACTGAAGCTTTCTTT. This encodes CASSPSFRRGMNTEAFF.

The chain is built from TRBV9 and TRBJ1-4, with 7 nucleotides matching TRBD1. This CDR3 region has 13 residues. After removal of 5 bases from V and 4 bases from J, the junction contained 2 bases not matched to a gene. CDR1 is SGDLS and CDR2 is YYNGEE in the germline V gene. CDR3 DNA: TGTGCCAGCAGGGGACAGATTAATGAAAAACTGTTTTTT. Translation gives CASRGQINEKLFF.

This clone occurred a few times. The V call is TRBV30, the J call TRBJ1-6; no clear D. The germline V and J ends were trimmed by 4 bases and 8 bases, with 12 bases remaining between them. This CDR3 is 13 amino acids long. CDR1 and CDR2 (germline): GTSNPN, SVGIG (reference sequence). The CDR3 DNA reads TGTGCCTGGACGACATTCTGGGATTCACCCCTCCACTTT. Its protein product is CAWTTFWDSPLHF.

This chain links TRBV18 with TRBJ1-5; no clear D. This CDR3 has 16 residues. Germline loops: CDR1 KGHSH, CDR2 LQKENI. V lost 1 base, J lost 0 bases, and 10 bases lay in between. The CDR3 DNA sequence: TGTGCCAGCTCACCACAGATGGCGGATAGCAATCAGCCCCAGCATTTT. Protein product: CASSPQMADSNQPQHF.

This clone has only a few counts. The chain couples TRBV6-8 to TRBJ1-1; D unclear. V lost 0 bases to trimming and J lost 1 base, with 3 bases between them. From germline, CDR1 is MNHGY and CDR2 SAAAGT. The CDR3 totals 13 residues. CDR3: CASSYSENTEAFF. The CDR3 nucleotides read TGTGCCAGCAGTTACTCGGAGAACACTGAAGCTTTCTTT.

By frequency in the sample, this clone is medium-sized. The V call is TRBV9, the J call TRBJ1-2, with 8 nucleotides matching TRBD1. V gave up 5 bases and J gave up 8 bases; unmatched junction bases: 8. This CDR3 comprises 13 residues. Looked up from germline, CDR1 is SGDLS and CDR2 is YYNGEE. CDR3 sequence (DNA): TGTGCCAGCAGTTCTCGGACAGGGAGAGGCTACACCTTC. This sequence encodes CASSSRTGRGYTF.

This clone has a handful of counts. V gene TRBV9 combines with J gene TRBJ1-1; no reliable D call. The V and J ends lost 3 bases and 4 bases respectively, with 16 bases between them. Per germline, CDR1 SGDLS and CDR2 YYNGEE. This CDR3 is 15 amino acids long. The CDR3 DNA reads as TGTGCCAGCAGCGCTCGAGAGGTCCCCAGCACTGAAGCTTTCTTT. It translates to CASSAREVPSTEAFF.

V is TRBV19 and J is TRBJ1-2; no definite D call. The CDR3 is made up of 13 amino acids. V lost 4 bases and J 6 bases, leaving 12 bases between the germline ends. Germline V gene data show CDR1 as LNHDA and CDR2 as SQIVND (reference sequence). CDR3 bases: TGTGCCAGTAGTACGACATTTTTCAATGGCTACACCTTC. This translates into CASSTTFFNGYTF. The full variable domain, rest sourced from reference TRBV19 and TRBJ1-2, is DGGITQSPKYLFRKEGQNVTLSCEQNLNHDAMYWYRQDPGQGLRLIYYSQIVNDFQKGDIAEGYSVSREKKESFPLTVTSAQKNPTAFYLCASSTTFFNGYTFGSGTRLTVV.

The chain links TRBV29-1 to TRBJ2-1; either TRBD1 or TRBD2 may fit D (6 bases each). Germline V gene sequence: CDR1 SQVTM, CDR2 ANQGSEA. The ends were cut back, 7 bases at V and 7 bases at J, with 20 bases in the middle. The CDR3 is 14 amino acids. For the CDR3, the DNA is TGCAGCGGTATGAGGGGGGCGCATGGGAATGAGCAGTTCTTC. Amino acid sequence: CSGMRGAHGNEQFF.

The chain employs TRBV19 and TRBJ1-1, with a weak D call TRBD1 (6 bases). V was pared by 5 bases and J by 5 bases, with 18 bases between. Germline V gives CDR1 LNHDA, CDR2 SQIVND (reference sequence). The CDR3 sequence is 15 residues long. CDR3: CASSAGHKKSTEAFF. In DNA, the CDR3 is TGTGCCAGTAGTGCGGGACACAAAAAATCTACTGAAGCTTTCTTT.

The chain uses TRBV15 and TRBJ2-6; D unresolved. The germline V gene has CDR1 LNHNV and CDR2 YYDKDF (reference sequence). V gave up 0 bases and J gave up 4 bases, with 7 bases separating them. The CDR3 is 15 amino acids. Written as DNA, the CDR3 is TGTGCCACCAGCAGAGACAGTGACGGGGCCAACGTCCTGACTTTC. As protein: CATSRDSDGANVLTF.

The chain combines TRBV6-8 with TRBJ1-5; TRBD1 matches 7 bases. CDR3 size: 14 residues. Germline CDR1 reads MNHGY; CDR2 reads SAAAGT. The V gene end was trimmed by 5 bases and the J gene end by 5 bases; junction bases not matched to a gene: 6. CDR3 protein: CASSPDRDHQPQHF. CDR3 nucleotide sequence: TGTGCCAGCAGTCCCGACAGGGACCATCAGCCCCAGCATTTT.

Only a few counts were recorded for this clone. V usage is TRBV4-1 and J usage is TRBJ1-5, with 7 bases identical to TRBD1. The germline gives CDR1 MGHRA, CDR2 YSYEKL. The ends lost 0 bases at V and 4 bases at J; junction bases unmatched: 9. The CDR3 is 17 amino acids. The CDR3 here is CASSQDRGQVANQPQHF. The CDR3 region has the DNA TGCGCCAGCAGCCAAGATAGAGGACAGGTGGCAAATCAGCCCCAGCATTTT.